Given below is one T cell receptor beta chain in context. What it binds is unknown. V lost 4 bases and J 8 bases, leaving 9 bases between the germline ends. Per the germline V gene, CDR1 is SNHLY and CDR2 is FYNNEI. The CDR3 has 12 amino acids. Sequencing was performed with immunoSEQ multiplex PCR; in TCRdb, only in-frame clones are kept and a portion is missing. The sample has roughly 100,000 clones; about four fifths are singletons. This record comes from a study of OX40 agonist ivuxolimab in advanced cancers. Study context: While on treatment, patients had intravenous ivuxolimab at 0.01 to 10 mg/kg every 2 weeks. The diagnoses of dose-escalation patients were hepatocellular carcinoma, melanoma, renal cell or head and neck cancer.

Notes on the study in general: Individuals who were partial responders at 0.1-3.0 mg/kg had clonal expansion that ranked among the lowest.

Sequenced material: CD4+ or CD8+ T cells sorted from blood, taken in a trial of the OX40 agonist ivuxolimab. The V and J genes are TRBV2 and TRBJ2-1, with D unclear. The sequence derives from an adult with an advanced solid tumor such as melanoma, head and neck, liver or kidney cancer. The CDR3 region is CASSGVVDEQFF. CDR3 sequence (DNA): TGTGCCAGCAGTGGAGTTGTGGATGAGCAGTTCTTC.